This T cell receptor beta chain derives from a study of human T cells and chemical hapten exposure. Study-wide context: Across samples, TCR yields varied, mostly owing to small differences in pooled library volumes. Study-level points and caveats: TCRs above 1 in 1000 frequency did not change with DPC sensitization.

V was clipped by 6 bases and J by 3 bases, with 15 bases between them. The CDR3 totals 15 residues. Germline CDR1 reads MNHEY; CDR2 reads SVGAGI. As concerns this clonotype: Its target is unknown.

Single cDNA molecules in the library carried unique molecular identifiers attached during preparation. Under the authors' procedure: Sequenced samples showed a median of 95,638 TCRs each, with counts running from about 20,000 to 690,000. TCRdb reprocessed the RACE reads with MiXCR, giving one entry per CDR3 protein. TCRdb's processing, not the authors', yielded these V and J calls. The sample shows more than 60,000 distinct CDR3 sequences, 7% to 9% of them seen only once. Described time point: healthy volunteer bleed at 6 weeks. From whole blood left unfractionated, total RNA was extracted. The chain is built from TRBV6-5 and TRBJ1-5; the D gene is possibly TRBD1 (6 bases). The sequence derives from a male donor in good health. Some clones in this sample may be carry-over from other donors' samples. The material sequenced was whole blood. The CDR3 DNA reads TGTGCCAGCAGCGCGGACAGCGACAACAATCAGCCCCAGCATTTT. Protein product: CASSADSDNNQPQHF.